These T cell receptor beta chains were read from a single sample in a study of tumor and adjacent non-tumor tissue in lung cancer. TCRdb called the multiplex PCR reads again in MiXCR, with one record for every CDR3 protein. The sample has approximately 53,000 distinct CDR3 sequences; around two thirds are singletons. The sample taken for sequencing was distant non-tumor lung tissue. The receptors were sampled from a woman aged 55-69 years with non-small cell lung cancer. Both conserved end residues are part of each CDR3. The D gene is left open where the match is weak. Clone size appears in some rows only: once, few, many, or a class for an expanded clone.

V gene: TRBV12-3/TRBV12-4; D gene: -; J gene: TRBJ1-1; clone size: -; CDR3 DNA: TGTGCCAGCAGCCCAAATGACCCGAGCACTGAAGCTTTCTTT; CDR3 protein: CASSPNDPSTEAFF
V gene: TRBV6-5; D gene: -; J gene: TRBJ2-7; clone size: -; CDR3 DNA: TGTGCCAGTCGCACCACACTTATCGCGACCCTGAATTACGAGCAGTACTTC; CDR3 protein: CASRTTLIATLNYEQYF
V gene: TRBV12-3/TRBV12-4; D gene: -; J gene: TRBJ1-1; clone size: -; CDR3 DNA: TGTGCCAGCAGTTTAGGTCGCGGGACCGGGAACACTGAAGCTTTCTTT; CDR3 protein: CASSLGRGTGNTEAFF
V gene: TRBV11-2; D gene: TRBD2; J gene: TRBJ2-3; clone size: -; CDR3 DNA: TGTGCGAGCAGCTTAGGGACTAGCAGGGGAGTTTTCACAGATATGCAGTATTTT; CDR3 protein: CASSLGTSRGVFTDMQYF
V gene: TRBV6-2/TRBV6-3; D gene: TRBD2; J gene: TRBJ2-3; clone size: -; CDR3 DNA: TGTGCCAGCCTACTAGCGGGGTCTTCTAGCACAGATACGCAGTATTTT; CDR3 protein: CASLLAGSSSTDTQYF
V gene: TRBV11-2; D gene: -; J gene: TRBJ2-3; clone size: -; CDR3 DNA: TGTACCAACAGCGCCACAGGGACGGCCACAGATACGCAGTATTTT; CDR3 protein: CTNSATGTATDTQYF
V gene: TRBV5-4; D gene: -; J gene: TRBJ2-2; clone size: -; CDR3 DNA: TGTGCCAGCAGCTTTATAGACAGAAACACCTGGGAGCTGTTTTTT; CDR3 protein: CASSFIDRNTWELFF
V gene: TRBV4-3; D gene: TRBD2; J gene: TRBJ2-2; clone size: -; CDR3 DNA: TGCGCCAGCGACCAACCTACTAGCGGAGTGAGCACCGGGGAGCTGTTTTTT; CDR3 protein: CASDQPTSGVSTGELFF
V gene: TRBV6-7; D gene: -; J gene: TRBJ2-4; clone size: -; CDR3 DNA: TGTGCCAGCAGTTACTCGACTTGCTGGAGGGAAGAAAACATTCAGTACTTC; CDR3 protein: CASSYSTCWREENIQYF
V gene: TRBV11-2; D gene: -; J gene: TRBJ2-1; clone size: -; CDR3 DNA: TGTACCAGCAACTTAGTAAGGAACAACCCTTACAATGAGCAGTTCTTC; CDR3 protein: CTSNLVRNNPYNEQFF
V gene: TRBV11-2; D gene: -; J gene: TRBJ2-5; clone size: once; CDR3 DNA: TGTGTCAGCAGTCCACAGGGCGGTCAAGAGACCCAATATTTC; CDR3 protein: CVSSPQGGQETQYF
V gene: TRBV29-1; D gene: TRBD2; J gene: TRBJ2-1; clone size: -; CDR3 DNA: TGCAGCGAAGCGGGAGGGTACGTGTATGGTGAGCAGTTCTTC; CDR3 protein: CSEAGGYVYGEQFF
V gene: TRBV7-9; D gene: -; J gene: TRBJ1-2; clone size: -; CDR3 DNA: TGTGCCGGTGGACGGGGGAATGATGGCTACATCTTC; CDR3 protein: CAGGRGNDGYIF
V gene: TRBV7-9; D gene: TRBD1; J gene: TRBJ2-5; clone size: -; CDR3 DNA: TGTGTCAACAGCCGGATACAGGGGGCCCAAGAGACCCAGTACTTC; CDR3 protein: CVNSRIQGAQETQYF
V gene: TRBV6-2/TRBV6-3; D gene: -; J gene: TRBJ2-2; clone size: -; CDR3 DNA: TGTGCCAGCAGTTACACCCAACAGTGGACCAACACCTGGGAGCTGTTTTTT; CDR3 protein: CASSYTQQWTNTWELFF
V gene: TRBV7-8; D gene: -; J gene: TRBJ2-7; clone size: -; CDR3 DNA: TGTGCCAGCAGTGAGAACCCGGGCCTTGATTACGAGCATTACTTC; CDR3 protein: CASSENPGLDYEHYF
V gene: TRBV6-2/TRBV6-3; D gene: TRBD2; J gene: TRBJ2-7; clone size: many; CDR3 DNA: TGTGCCAGCAGTTATCCTAGCGGGTTGTTATACGAGCAGTACTTC; CDR3 protein: CASSYPSGLLYEQYF
V gene: TRBV11-1; D gene: -; J gene: TRBJ2-2; clone size: -; CDR3 DNA: TGTACCAGCAGCACGAACACCGGAGAGCGGTTTTTT; CDR3 protein: CTSSTNTGERFF
V gene: TRBV6-2/TRBV6-3; D gene: -; J gene: TRBJ2-7; clone size: -; CDR3 DNA: TGTGCCAGCAGTCTCGAAACGGGGCGCCACGAGCAGAACTTC; CDR3 protein: CASSLETGRHEQNF
V gene: TRBV6-2/TRBV6-3; D gene: TRBD1; J gene: TRBJ2-7; clone size: -; CDR3 DNA: TGTACCAGCAGTTACAGAGGGACAGCATACGAGCAGTACTTC; CDR3 protein: CTSSYRGTAYEQYF
V gene: TRBV4-3; D gene: TRBD2; J gene: TRBJ2-2; clone size: large; CDR3 DNA: TGCGCCAGCAGCCCCTCCTCAAGCGGGGCGAACACCGGGGAGCTGTTTTTT; CDR3 protein: CASSPSSSGANTGELFF
V gene: TRBV4-3; D gene: TRBD2; J gene: TRBJ2-2; clone size: -; CDR3 DNA: TGCGCCAGCAGCCAAAAGCGGGAAGGCATCGGGGAGCTGCTTTTT; CDR3 protein: CASSQKREGIGELLF
V gene: TRBV7-9; D gene: -; J gene: TRBJ2-7; clone size: -; CDR3 DNA: TGTGCCAGCAGCTTAGCGGGGCCCCGAGAGGGTTCCTACGAGCAGTACTTC; CDR3 protein: CASSLAGPREGSYEQYF
V gene: TRBV29-1; D gene: TRBD1; J gene: TRBJ2-1; clone size: -; CDR3 DNA: TGCAGCGTAAAGGGACAGGGTAACAAAGAACAGTTCTTC; CDR3 protein: CSVKGQGNKEQFF
V gene: TRBV4-2; D gene: TRBD2; J gene: TRBJ2-3; clone size: few; CDR3 DNA: TGTCCCAGCAGCCGAGAGGCGGTAGCGGGGGGCGTAGGCACAGATACGCAGTATTTT; CDR3 protein: CPSSREAVAGGVGTDTQYF
V gene: TRBV6-2/TRBV6-3; D gene: TRBD2; J gene: TRBJ2-2; clone size: -; CDR3 DNA: TGTGCCAGCACCACCCCTCCCCTAGCGGGGAGCGAGGAGCTGCTTTTT; CDR3 protein: CASTTPPLAGSEELLF
V gene: TRBV11-2; D gene: TRBD2; J gene: TRBJ2-1; clone size: -; CDR3 DNA: TGTGCCAGCAGCATAGGAATGGGACTAGTGGGGGCTAACAATGACCAGTTCTTC; CDR3 protein: CASSIGMGLVGANNDQFF
V gene: TRBV4-3; D gene: -; J gene: TRBJ1-1; clone size: -; CDR3 DNA: TGCGCCAGCAGCCAAGATATGTCAGGGAGGTACGCTAAAGCTTTCTTT; CDR3 protein: CASSQDMSGRYAKAFF
V gene: TRBV29-1; D gene: -; J gene: TRBJ2-5; clone size: -; CDR3 DNA: TGCAGCGCCACAGCGAAAGTCTTGAAGACCCAGTACTTC; CDR3 protein: CSATAKVLKTQYF